The entry below gives a single TCR beta chain sequence along with its context. Its antigen is not identified. The entry originates in a study of T cells in Graves' hyperthyroidism and ophthalmopathy. Broader study findings: Onset of ophthalmopathy came a median roughly 6.9 months after the model predicted it.

What was amplified from RNA transcripts were TCR beta CDR3 regions. The TCR CDR3 first-round RT-PCR relied on the HTBI primer set. TCRdb re-called the multiplex PCR reads through MiXCR, storing one row per CDR3 protein. Of hundreds of thousands of distinct CDR3 sequences listed, 13% were seen once; the top ten hold less than 10%. Sequenced material: blood. This sequence originates from a woman aged 18-30 years with Graves' hyperthyroidism.

This CDR3 is CASSPSQGSSYEQYF. CDR3 DNA sequence: TGTGCCAGTAGTCCCAGTCAGGGTAGCTCCTACGAGCAGTACTTC. The rearrangement links TRBV19 to TRBJ2-7; D might be TRBD1 (5 bases). The V end was cut by 5 bases, the J end by 0 bases, with 14 bases between. The germline V gene encodes CDR1 LNHDA and CDR2 SQIVND (reference sequence). The CDR3 extends over 15 amino acids.